This TCR beta chain is from a study of T-cell reconstitution after alpha-beta-depleted transplantation in children. At least ten counts were recorded for this clonotype. Unique molecular identifiers were incorporated when the TCRbeta library was constructed. TCRdb re-called the PCR reads through MiXCR, storing one row per CDR3 protein. The data hold some 220,000 distinct CDR3 sequences, with roughly 10% observed a single time. This receptor was identified in a human donor who donated a stem cell graft to a child with acute lymphoblastic leukemia. This material consisted of PBMCs from the stem cell graft donor, taken from the stem cell graft.

The CDR3 here is CASSPGFETQYF. The CDR3 region has the DNA TGTGCCAGCTCACCGGGGTTCGAGACCCAGTACTTC. This sequence joins TRBV18 and TRBJ2-5; D is uncertain. Per the germline V gene, CDR1 is KGHSH and CDR2 is LQKENI. Trimming stripped 3 bases from V and 5 bases from J, with 7 bases between. CDR3 size: 12 residues.